This TCR beta chain was found in a study of blood T cell repertoires in COVID-19. Per the original data handling: By means of reference gene primer amplification, nucleated cell counts were estimated. Repertoires were generated with immunoSEQ multiplex PCR, while TCRdb's copy carries only in-frame clones and drops some. V and J calls and clone size are copied from that table; D and trimming were computed from the DNA. The sample has roughly 140,000 clones; 75% to 90% are singletons. J was trimmed by 6 bases and V by 1 base; bases with no gene match: 5. CDR3 length: 15 residues. The V gene's germline CDR1 is SGHTA and CDR2 FQGNSA.

Sample: peripheral blood. The receptor was isolated from a man in his sixties with acute or convalescent COVID-19. The genes are TRBV7-2 and TRBJ2-3, with TRBD2 matching 9 bases. The CDR3 region is CASSLVGGGADTQYF. In DNA form, the CDR3 reads TGTGCCAGCAGCTTAGTCGGCGGGGGGGCGGATACGCAGTATTTT.